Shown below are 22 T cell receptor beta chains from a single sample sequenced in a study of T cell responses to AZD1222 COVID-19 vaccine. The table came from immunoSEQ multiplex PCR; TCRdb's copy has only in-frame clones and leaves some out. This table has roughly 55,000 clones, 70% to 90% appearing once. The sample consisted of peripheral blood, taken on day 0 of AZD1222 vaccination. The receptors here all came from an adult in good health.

CDR3 sequence reads: CASSYRDDTEAFF. CDR3 in DNA: TGTGCCAGCTCATACAGGGATGACACTGAAGCTTTCTTT. The J gene is TRBJ1-1, the V gene TRBV18; D may be TRBD1 (6 bases). Germline V gene sequence: CDR1 KGHSH, CDR2 LQKENI. The CDR3 spans 13 residues. Trimming left V 5 bases short and J 3 bases short, with 10 bases between.

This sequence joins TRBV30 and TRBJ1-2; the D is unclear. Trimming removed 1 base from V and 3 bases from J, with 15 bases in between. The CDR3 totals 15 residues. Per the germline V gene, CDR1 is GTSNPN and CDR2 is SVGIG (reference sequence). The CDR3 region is CAWSDNTAYDYGYTF. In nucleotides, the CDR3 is TGTGCCTGGAGTGACAACACGGCATATGACTATGGCTACACCTTC.

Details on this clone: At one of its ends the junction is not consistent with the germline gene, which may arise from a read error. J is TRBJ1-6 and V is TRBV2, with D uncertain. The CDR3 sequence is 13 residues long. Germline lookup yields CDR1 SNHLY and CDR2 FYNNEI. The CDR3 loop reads CASREGYNSPLHF. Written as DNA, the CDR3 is TGTGCCAGCAGAGAAGGGTATAATTCACCCCTCCACTTT.

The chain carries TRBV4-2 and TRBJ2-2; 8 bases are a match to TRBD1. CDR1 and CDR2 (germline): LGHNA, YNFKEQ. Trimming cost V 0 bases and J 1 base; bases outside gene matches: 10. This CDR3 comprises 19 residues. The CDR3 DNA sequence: TGTGCCAGCAGCCAAGAATCGACAGGGGCGATAGGGAACACCGGGGAGCTGTTTTTT. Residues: CASSQESTGAIGNTGELFF.

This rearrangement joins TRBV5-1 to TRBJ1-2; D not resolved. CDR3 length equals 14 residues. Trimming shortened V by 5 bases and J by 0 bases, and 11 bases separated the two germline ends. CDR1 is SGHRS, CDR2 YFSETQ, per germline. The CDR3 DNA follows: TGCGCCAGCAGACCAGACGGGACTAACTATGGCTACACCTTC. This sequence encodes CASRPDGTNYGYTF.

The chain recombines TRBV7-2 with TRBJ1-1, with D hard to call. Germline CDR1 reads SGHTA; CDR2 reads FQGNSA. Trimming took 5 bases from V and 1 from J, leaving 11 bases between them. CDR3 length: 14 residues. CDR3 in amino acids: CASSRASGNTEAFF. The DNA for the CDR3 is TGTGCCAGCAGCAGGGCGTCAGGGAACACTGAAGCTTTCTTT.

The CDR3 sequence is CASSEEVNLHF. The CDR3 region has the DNA TGTGCCAGCAGTGAAGAGGTGAACCTCCACTTT. This chain connects TRBV2 to TRBJ1-6; no reliable D call. Trimming shortened V by 1 base and J by 15 bases, and 7 bases separated the two germline ends. The CDR3 has 11 residues. Germline V lookup: CDR1 SNHLY, CDR2 FYNNEI.

Here the CDR3 reads CASSQAGSFSGNTIYF. CDR3 in DNA: TGTGCCAGCAGCCAAGCGGGAAGCTTCTCTGGAAACACCATATATTTT. This rearrangement joins TRBV3-1 (or the pseudogene TRBV3-2) to TRBJ1-3, with D unclear. CDR1 is LGHDT and CDR2 is YNNKEL in the germline V gene (reference sequence). The CDR3 consists of 16 residues. The germline V and J ends were trimmed by 1 base and 0 bases, with 10 bases remaining between them.

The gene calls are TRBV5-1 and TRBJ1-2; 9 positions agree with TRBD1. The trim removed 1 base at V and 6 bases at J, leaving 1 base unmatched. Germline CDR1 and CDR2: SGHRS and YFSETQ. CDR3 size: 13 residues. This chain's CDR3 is CASSLTGGDGYTF. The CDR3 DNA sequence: TGCGCCAGCAGCTTGACAGGGGGCGATGGCTACACCTTC.

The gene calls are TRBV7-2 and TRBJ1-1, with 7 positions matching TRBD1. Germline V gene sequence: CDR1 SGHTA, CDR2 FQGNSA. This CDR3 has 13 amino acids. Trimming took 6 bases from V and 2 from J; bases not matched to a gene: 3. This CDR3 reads CASSEGANTEAFF. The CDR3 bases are TGTGCCAGCAGTGAGGGGGCAAACACTGAAGCTTTCTTT.

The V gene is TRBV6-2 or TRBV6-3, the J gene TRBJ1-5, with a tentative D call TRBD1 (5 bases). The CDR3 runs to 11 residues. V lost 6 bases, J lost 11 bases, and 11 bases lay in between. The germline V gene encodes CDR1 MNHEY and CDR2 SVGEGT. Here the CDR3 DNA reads TGTGCCAGCAGCTCGTCCAGGGCCCAGCATTTT. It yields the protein CASSSSRAQHF.

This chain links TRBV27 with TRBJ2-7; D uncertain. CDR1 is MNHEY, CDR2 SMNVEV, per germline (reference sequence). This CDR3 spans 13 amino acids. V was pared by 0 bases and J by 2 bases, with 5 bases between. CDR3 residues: CASSLSQPYEQYF. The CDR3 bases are TGTGCCAGCAGTTTATCCCAGCCCTACGAGCAGTACTTC.

The CDR3 spells CASSLAGGRNEKLFF. Here the CDR3 DNA reads TGTGCCAGCAGCTTGGCCGGGGGTAGGAATGAAAAACTGTTTTTT. This chain joins TRBV5-4 and TRBJ1-4; a possible D gene is TRBD1 (5 bases). The length of the CDR3 is 15 residues. V was trimmed by 0 bases and J by 5 bases, leaving 11 bases between them. Germline CDR1 and CDR2: SGHNT and YYREEE (reference sequence).

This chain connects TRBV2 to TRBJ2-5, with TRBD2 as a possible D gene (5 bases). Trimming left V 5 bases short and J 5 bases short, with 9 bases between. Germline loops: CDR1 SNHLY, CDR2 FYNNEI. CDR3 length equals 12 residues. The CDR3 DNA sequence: TGTGCCAGCAGTAATAGAGGGGAGACCCAGTACTTC. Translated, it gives CASSNRGETQYF.

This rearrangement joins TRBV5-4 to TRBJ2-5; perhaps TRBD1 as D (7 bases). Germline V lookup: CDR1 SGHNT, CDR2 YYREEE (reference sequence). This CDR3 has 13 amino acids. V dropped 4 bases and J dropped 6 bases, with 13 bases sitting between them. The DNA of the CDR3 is TGTGCCAGCAGCGCGGGACAGTCGCAGACCCAGTACTTC. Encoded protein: CASSAGQSQTQYF.

In DNA, the CDR3 is TGTGCCAGCAGTTCAGGCACTTCCTACGAGCAGTACTTC. Protein product: CASSSGTSYEQYF. The chain couples TRBV12-3 or TRBV12-4 to TRBJ2-7; D gene ambiguous. CDR3 length: 13 amino acids. Trimming left V 4 bases short and J 1 base short, with 8 bases between.

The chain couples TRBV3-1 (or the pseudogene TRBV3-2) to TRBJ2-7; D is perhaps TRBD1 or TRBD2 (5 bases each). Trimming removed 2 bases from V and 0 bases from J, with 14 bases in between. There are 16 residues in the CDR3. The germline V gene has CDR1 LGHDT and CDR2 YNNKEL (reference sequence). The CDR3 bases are TGTGCCAGCAGCCAACCCCGGGGACGGAACTCCTACGAGCAGTACTTC. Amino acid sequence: CASSQPRGRNSYEQYF.

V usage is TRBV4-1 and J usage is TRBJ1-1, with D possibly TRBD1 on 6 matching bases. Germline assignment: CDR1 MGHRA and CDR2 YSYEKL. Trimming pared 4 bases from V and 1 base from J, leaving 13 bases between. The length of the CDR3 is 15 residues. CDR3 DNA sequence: TGCGCCAGCAGCCGGGGGCAGGGGCCGAACACTGAAGCTTTCTTT. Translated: CASSRGQGPNTEAFF.

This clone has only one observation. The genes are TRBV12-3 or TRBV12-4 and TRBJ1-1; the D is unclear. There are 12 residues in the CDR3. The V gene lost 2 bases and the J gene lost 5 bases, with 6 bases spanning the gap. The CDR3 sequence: CASSLRGTEAFF. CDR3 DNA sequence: TGTGCCAGCAGTTTACGGGGAACTGAAGCTTTCTTT.

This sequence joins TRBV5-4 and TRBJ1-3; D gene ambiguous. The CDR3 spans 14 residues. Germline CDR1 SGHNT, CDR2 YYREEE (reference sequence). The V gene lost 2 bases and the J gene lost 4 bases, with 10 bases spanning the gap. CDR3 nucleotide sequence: TGTGCCAGCAGCTTTGAGGGAAGCGGAAACACCATATATTTT. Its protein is CASSFEGSGNTIYF.

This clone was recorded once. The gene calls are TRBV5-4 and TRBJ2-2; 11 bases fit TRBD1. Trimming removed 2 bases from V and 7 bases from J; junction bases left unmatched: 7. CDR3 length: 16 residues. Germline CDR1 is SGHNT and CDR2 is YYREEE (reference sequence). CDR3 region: CASSLGDRGMYGELFF. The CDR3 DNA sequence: TGTGCCAGCAGCTTAGGGGACAGGGGGATGTACGGGGAGCTGTTTTTT.

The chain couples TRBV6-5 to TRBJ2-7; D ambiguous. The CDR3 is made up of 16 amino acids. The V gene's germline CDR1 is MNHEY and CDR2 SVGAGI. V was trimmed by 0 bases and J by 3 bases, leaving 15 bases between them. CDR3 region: CASSYSLGRRGYEQYF. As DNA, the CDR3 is TGTGCCAGCAGTTACTCCCTTGGTAGGAGAGGCTACGAGCAGTACTTC.